Following are 21 T cell receptor beta chains from one sample sequenced in a study of shared clonotypes between healthy human individuals (dated by TCRdb to about 2020). The library came from the immunoSEQ multiplex PCR assay. Entries here come from immuneACCESS through TCRdb and include only in-frame sequences with V and J called. Some clones fail to appear in such tables; in the studies checked, an unresolved V gene covers under half of the shortfall, and the cause of the remainder is unknown. The sample yields 2 million to 2.5 million clones; approximately 94% were counted once. The leading ten clones occupy around 0.13% of the sample. Sequencing used naive CD4+ T cells sorted from blood. Reading the label with the study, this specimen's cell subset or site is: CD45RA+ positively selected. These TCRs come from a man in his late teens or twenties in good health.

The chain has TRBV9 and TRBJ1-6; D is ambiguous. Germline CDR1 reads SGDLS; CDR2 reads YYNGEE. The CDR3 totals 16 residues. With 0 bases removed from V and 7 bases from J, the gap between germline ends came to 14 bases. Here the CDR3 reads CASSVGTPADNSPLHF. For the CDR3, the DNA is TGTGCCAGCAGCGTAGGGACTCCGGCGGACAATTCACCCCTCCACTTT.

The chain uses TRBV5-1 and TRBJ2-1, with 7 bases that match TRBD2. Germline values: CDR1 SGHRS, CDR2 YFSETQ. Losses at the gene ends were 3 bases for V and 9 bases for J; bases not matched to a gene: 12. This CDR3 contains 15 residues. Written as DNA, the CDR3 is TGCGCCAGCAGCTCTGTGGCGGGAGATTCCAGTGAGCAGTTCTTC. It is translated as CASSSVAGDSSEQFF.

The V and J genes are TRBV19 and TRBJ1-6; possibly TRBD1 for D (5 bases). There are 14 residues in the CDR3. CDR1 LNHDA and CDR2 SQIVND come from the germline V gene (reference sequence). The germline V and J ends were trimmed by 3 bases and 8 bases, with 11 bases remaining between them. The CDR3 bases are TGTGCCAGTAGTATTCAGGGAGTGGATTCACCCCTCCACTTT. Translating gives CASSIQGVDSPLHF.

The chain has TRBV5-1 and TRBJ2-1; D is possibly TRBD1 (6 bases). The length of the CDR3 is 12 residues. The ends were cut back, 4 bases at V and 10 bases at J, with 12 bases in the middle. The germline V gene has CDR1 SGHRS and CDR2 YFSETQ. CDR3 residues: CASSPGEWEQFF. CDR3 in DNA: TGCGCCAGCAGCCCAGGGGAGTGGGAGCAGTTCTTC.

The chain couples TRBV15 to TRBJ1-5, with D perhaps TRBD1 (5 bases). V shed 0 bases and J shed 7 bases, with 13 bases lying between them. Germline V lookup: CDR1 LNHNV, CDR2 YYDKDF (reference sequence). The length of the CDR3 is 15 residues. The CDR3 sequence is CATSRDQRRDQPQHF. The CDR3 DNA is TGTGCCACCAGCAGAGATCAGAGGAGGGACCAGCCCCAGCATTTT.

The chain couples TRBV6-5 to TRBJ2-6; TRBD1 matches 9 bases. J gave up 2 bases and V 6 bases, and 2 bases lay outside the gene matches. Germline CDR1 is MNHEY and CDR2 is SVGAGI. The CDR3 contains 15 residues. CDR3 sequence (DNA): TGTGCCAGCAGGGGACAGGGAACTGGGGCCAACGTCCTGACTTTC. Its translation: CASRGQGTGANVLTF.

The rearrangement uses TRBV30 and TRBJ2-1; TRBD2 agrees at 14 bases. The CDR3 has 17 residues. Germline loops: CDR1 GTSNPN, CDR2 SVGIG (reference sequence). J was trimmed by 1 base and V by 6 bases; bases with no gene match: 8. DNA of the CDR3: TGTGCCTGCTCGGGACTAGCGGGAGCGCGTTCCTACAATGAGCAGTTCTTC. This encodes CACSGLAGARSYNEQFF. Together with reference TRBV30 and TRBJ2-1, the CDR3 gives the full variable domain: SQTIHQWPATLVQPVGSPLSLECTVEGTSNPNLYWYRQAAGRGLQLLFYSVGIGQISSEVPQNLSASRPQDRQFILSSKKLLLSDSGFYLCACSGLAGARSYNEQFFGPGTRLTVL.

Only one count was recorded for this clone. This CDR3 reads CASSSGLTSGDEQYF. The CDR3 DNA sequence: TGTGCCAGCAGCTCCGGTTTAACCTCGGGGGACGAGCAGTACTTC. V gene TRBV7-9 combines with J gene TRBJ2-7; TRBD2 might be the D (6 bases). Between the trimmed V and J ends, which lost 4 bases and 5 bases, there was a span of 18 bases. This CDR3 contains 15 residues. Germline values: CDR1 SEHNR, CDR2 FQNEAQ (reference sequence).

The V gene is TRBV13, the J gene TRBJ1-1; D remains ambiguous. V was shortened by 4 bases and J by 1 base, with 7 bases between the two germline ends. Germline CDR1 PRHDT, CDR2 FYEKMQ (reference sequence). The CDR3 runs 13 residues. The CDR3 sequence is CASSYDPNTEAFF. The CDR3 DNA is TGTGCCAGCAGCTATGACCCGAACACTGAAGCTTTCTTT.

The chain joins TRBV18 to TRBJ1-1; no clear D gene. The CDR3 consists of 15 residues. Germline CDR1 reads KGHSH; CDR2 reads LQKENI. The V end lost 2 bases, the J end lost 0 bases, and 10 bases lay between the germline ends. The CDR3 region is CASSPIAGVNTEAFF. CDR3 in DNA: TGTGCCAGCTCACCAATAGCCGGGGTGAACACTGAAGCTTTCTTT.

This sequence joins TRBV5-1 and TRBJ2-7, with a possible D match to TRBD1 (7 bases). V lost 2 bases and J lost 7, with 16 bases in between. The CDR3 consists of 14 residues. Per the germline V gene, CDR1 is SGHRS and CDR2 is YFSETQ. CDR3 amino acids: CASSFLRQGGEQYF. CDR3 sequence (DNA): TGCGCCAGCAGCTTCCTAAGACAGGGAGGAGAGCAGTACTTC.

This chain links TRBV4-3 with TRBJ2-1; TRBD2 matches at 9 bases. This CDR3 has 16 residues. Germline values: CDR1 LGHNA, CDR2 YSLEER. V lost 2 bases and J lost 2; bases outside the gene matches: 4. CDR3 sequence (DNA): TGCGCCAGCAGCCAAACGGGCGGGAGGGCCTACAATGAGCAGTTCTTC. Translated: CASSQTGGRAYNEQFF.

The gene calls are TRBV5-1 and TRBJ2-7, with 10 bases matching TRBD1. Germline V CDR1 and CDR2: SGHRS, YFSETQ. Trimming took 4 bases from V and 5 from J; bases not matched to a gene: 9. The CDR3 sequence is 15 residues long. CDR3 in DNA: TGCGCCAGCAGCCCTAGGGACAGGGGAAGGCACGAGCAGTACTTC. Amino acids: CASSPRDRGRHEQYF.

The J gene is TRBJ1-5, the V gene TRBV18; TRBD1 matches 7 bases. The germline V gene encodes CDR1 KGHSH and CDR2 LQKENI. The V and J ends lost 2 bases and 0 bases, in that order; junction bases with no gene match: 10. The CDR3 consists of 18 residues. The CDR3 nucleotides read TGTGCCAGCTCACCATATCGACAGGGCGAGTATAGCAATCAGCCCCAGCATTTT. Translation gives CASSPYRQGEYSNQPQHF.

V is TRBV4-1 and J is TRBJ2-5; weak D call: TRBD2 (6 bases). Germline lookup yields CDR1 MGHRA and CDR2 YSYEKL. CDR3 size: 14 residues. The germline V and J ends were trimmed by 3 bases and 5 bases, with 13 bases remaining between them. Here the CDR3 reads CASSHLGTLETQYF. CDR3 bases: TGCGCCAGCAGCCACCTTGGGACTTTGGAGACCCAGTACTTC.

The CDR3 reads CASSLNSNSHEKLFF. As DNA, the CDR3 is TGTGCCAGCAGCTTGAATTCTAATTCCCATGAAAAACTGTTTTTT. The chain combines TRBV5-6 with TRBJ1-4; D not certain. Germline-derived CDR1 and CDR2 are SGHDT and YYEEEE. Trimming shortened V by 1 base and J by 6 bases, and 13 bases separated the two germline ends. The CDR3 spans 15 residues. Using reference TRBV5-6 and TRBJ1-4 for the parts outside the CDR3, the full variable domain is DAGVTQSPTHLIKTRGQQVTLRCSPKSGHDTVSWYQQALGQGPQFIFQYYEEEERQRGNFPDRFSGHQFPNYSSELNVNALLLGDSALYLCASSLNSNSHEKLFFGSGTQLSVL.

The chain employs TRBV4-3 and TRBJ2-7; weak D call: TRBD2 (6 bases). Trimming took off 1 base at V and 0 bases at J, with 19 bases between the two ends. The CDR3 length is 18 residues. The germline V gene has CDR1 LGHNA and CDR2 YSLEER. For the CDR3, the DNA is TGCGCCAGCAGCCAAGTCGCTAGCGTAGGCGGGGACTCCTACGAGCAGTACTTC. Protein sequence: CASSQVASVGGDSYEQYF.

Details on this clone: The sample has other DNA sequences that encode this CDR3 too. This rearrangement joins TRBV28 to TRBJ2-3; maybe TRBD2 (6 bases). The germline V gene encodes CDR1 MDHEN and CDR2 SYDVKM. V was clipped by 6 bases and J by 2 bases, with 9 bases between them. The CDR3 is 13 residues long. The CDR3 protein is CASRRDPTDTQYF. As DNA, the CDR3 is TGTGCCAGCAGGCGGGACCCCACAGATACGCAGTATTTT.

On this clone itself: One junction end disagrees with the germline gene, perhaps due to a read error. The V gene is TRBV7-7, the J gene TRBJ1-5; D call uncertain. The germline V gene has CDR1 SSHAT and CDR2 FNYEAQ (reference sequence). This CDR3 is 17 amino acids long. The CDR3 sequence: CASSLVGRRDSNQPQHF. The CDR3 bases are TGTGCTAGCAGCTTAGTGGGTAGACGGGATAGCAATCAGCCCCAGCATTTT.

The CDR3 is CASSWGGLIYNEQFF. Written as DNA, the CDR3 is TGTGCCAGCAGCTGGGGGGGCCTTATCTACAATGAGCAGTTCTTC. The chain employs TRBV4-2 and TRBJ2-1, with D possibly matching TRBD2 (7 bases). The CDR3 consists of 15 residues. Germline values: CDR1 LGHNA, CDR2 YNFKEQ. The V and J ends lost 5 bases and 3 bases respectively, with 14 bases between them.

This clone was picked up one time. Different DNA sequences within this sample yield the same CDR3. The chain uses TRBV7-3 and TRBJ2-5, with TRBD2 matching over 11 bases. Germline CDR1 and CDR2: SGHTA and FQGTGA. J lost 3 bases, V lost 6 bases, and 3 bases had no gene match. This CDR3 spans 14 amino acids. CDR3 in amino acids: CASSSGLAEETQYF. CDR3 coding DNA: TGTGCCAGCAGTTCGGGACTAGCGGAAGAGACCCAGTACTTC.